This TCR beta chain was recovered during a study of OX40 agonist ivuxolimab in advanced cancers. Turning to the study itself: Dose-escalation cases comprised hepatocellular carcinoma, melanoma, renal cell or head and neck cancer. Enrollees could have had prior anti-PD-1, anti-PD-L1 or anti-CTLA-4 therapy, which about 40% had received.

With respect to this clone: Its antigen is not known.

Regarding the study as a whole: On average, a greater number of expanded clones characterised CD8+ T cells relative to CD4+.

Profiling relied on immunoSEQ multiplex PCR, and the TCRdb table lists in-frame clones only, not all of them. This table holds fewer than 20,000 clones, 80% to 85% found once. The sequence was collected from an adult with an advanced solid tumor such as melanoma, head and neck, liver or kidney cancer. The material was CD4+ or CD8+ T cells sorted from blood, obtained in a trial of the OX40 agonist ivuxolimab.

The CDR3 sequence: CASSLYLGQGEGYGYTF. Written as DNA, the CDR3 is TGTGCCAGCAGTTTATACTTGGGCCAGGGGGAAGGGTATGGCTACACCTTC. The chain combines TRBV28 with TRBJ1-2, with TRBD1 matching 7 bases. This CDR3 has 17 amino acids. Germline loops: CDR1 MDHEN, CDR2 SYDVKM. After removal of 1 base from V and 5 bases from J, the junction contained 13 bases not matched to a gene.